This TCR beta chain was identified in a study of blood T cell repertoires in COVID-19. Looking at the study overall: The study drew acute and convalescent COVID-19 samples from the United States, Italy and Spain.

This table comes from immunoSEQ multiplex PCR, and its TCRdb copy is limited to in-frame clones, with some not included. The sample includes about 130,000 clones, 84% of them seen just once. Germline V lookup: CDR1 SGHDT, CDR2 YYEEEE. The CDR3 extends over 14 amino acids. Trimming pared 0 bases from V and 3 bases from J, leaving 6 bases between. This TCR derives from a human donor in a cohort sampled during active COVID-19. Material for sequencing was peripheral blood. The chain couples TRBV5-6 to TRBJ2-2, with D unresolved. The CDR3, as DNA: TGTGCCAGCAGCTTGGGAGCCCACACCGGGGAGCTGTTTTTT. Its protein is CASSLGAHTGELFF.